The 10 T cell receptor beta chains presented below share a single source sample, sequenced in a study of neurological immune-mediated disorders. TCRdb reanalysed the 5' RACE reads using MiXCR and keeps one entry per CDR3 protein. The sample has 55,000 to 75,000 distinct CDR3 sequences; more than 4.5% are singletons. The sequencing input was PBMCs. These receptors came from a human donor with multiple sclerosis. The donor label of this sample is uncertain.

This clonotype was seen at least ten times. The chain couples TRBV20-1 to TRBJ2-3; D may correspond to TRBD1 or TRBD2 (6 bases each). The CDR3 consists of 14 residues. Trimming left V 1 base short and J 6 bases short, with 14 bases between. Germline CDR1 DFQATT, CDR2 SNEGSKA (reference sequence). The CDR3 DNA is TGCAGTGCTAGAGCGGGGGCGAAGGGGGATACGCAGTATTTT. Amino acid sequence: CSARAGAKGDTQYF.

The sample holds many counts of this clonotype. The chain combines TRBV4-2 with TRBJ1-6, with 10 positions matching TRBD1. Germline trimming cut 6 bases from V and 7 bases from J; bases unmatched to any gene: 3. Looked up from germline, CDR1 is LGHNA and CDR2 is YNFKEQ. The CDR3 covers 14 residues. Here the CDR3 reads CASSGQGENSPLHF. The CDR3 DNA follows: TGTGCCAGCAGTGGACAGGGGGAAAATTCACCCCTCCACTTT.

The chain uses TRBV12-3 or TRBV12-4 and TRBJ2-1; TRBD1 might be the D (5 bases). This CDR3 is 13 amino acids long. Between the trimmed V and J ends, which lost 5 bases and 3 bases, there was a span of 8 bases. CDR3 sequence reads: CASSATDYNEQFF. DNA for the CDR3: TGTGCCAGCAGTGCGACAGACTACAATGAGCAGTTCTTC.

This clonotype has a count of ten or more. The V call is TRBV4-2, the J call TRBJ2-2; 12 bases are shared with TRBD1. There are 19 residues in the CDR3. Germline V gives CDR1 LGHNA, CDR2 YNFKEQ. V was pared by 1 base and J by 4 bases, with 10 bases of the junction left unmatched. CDR3 DNA sequence: TGTGCCAGCAGCCAAGTTCGGGACAGGGGGCTAAGGCGCACCGGGGAGCTGTTTTTT. Amino acid sequence: CASSQVRDRGLRRTGELFF.

This clonotype occurred many times. CDR3 sequence reads: CSARWRDNQPQHF. CDR3 bases: TGCAGTGCTAGGTGGCGGGACAATCAGCCCCAGCATTTT. The chain has TRBV20-1 and TRBJ1-5, with no clear D. The V gene's germline CDR1 is DFQATT and CDR2 SNEGSKA (reference sequence). V dropped 3 bases and J dropped 3 bases, with 9 bases sitting between them. The length of the CDR3 is 13 residues.

This clonotype came up many times. V usage is TRBV6-1 and J usage is TRBJ1-1; tentatively, D is TRBD1 (5 bases). The germline CDR1 and CDR2 sequences are MNHNS and SASEGT. This CDR3 region has 14 residues. Trimming stripped 4 bases from V and 3 bases from J, with 12 bases between. The CDR3 loop reads CASSVAGTDTEAFF. DNA for the CDR3: TGTGCCAGCAGTGTAGCAGGGACGGACACTGAAGCTTTCTTT.

This clonotype was observed many times. V gene TRBV3-1 combines with J gene TRBJ1-3; D is undetermined. CDR1 is LGHDT, CDR2 YNNKEL, per germline (reference sequence). This CDR3 has 11 residues. Deletions cut 6 bases from V and 2 bases from J, with 2 bases between. Written as DNA, the CDR3 is TGTGCCAGCAGTACTGGAAACACCATATATTTT. It codes for CASSTGNTIYF.

This clonotype showed up many times. The gene calls are TRBV5-1 and TRBJ2-3, with TRBD2 matching 7 bases. Germline V CDR1 and CDR2: SGHRS, YFSETQ. The CDR3 sequence is 15 residues long. V lost 4 bases and J lost 0; bases outside the gene matches: 5. This CDR3 reads CASSTAGVSTDTQYF. In DNA, the CDR3 is TGCGCCAGCAGCACCGCGGGGGTTAGCACAGATACGCAGTATTTT.

This clonotype has ten or more counts. The chain joins TRBV18 to TRBJ2-3; D is ambiguous. V dropped 1 base and J dropped 4 bases, with 6 bases sitting between them. This CDR3 has 13 amino acids. Per the germline V gene, CDR1 is KGHSH and CDR2 is LQKENI. The CDR3 loop is CASSPLVADTQYF. The CDR3 DNA reads as TGTGCCAGCTCACCACTAGTTGCAGATACGCAGTATTTT.

This clonotype was found many times. The rearrangement uses TRBV29-1 and TRBJ2-5, with D tentatively TRBD1 (6 bases). CDR3 length: 14 amino acids. Germline V gene sequence: CDR1 SQVTM, CDR2 ANQGSEA. The germline V and J ends were trimmed by 6 bases and 4 bases, with 18 bases remaining between them. This CDR3 is CSVQQGSTGETQYF. CDR3 sequence (DNA): TGCAGCGTCCAACAGGGATCAACGGGAGAGACCCAGTACTTC.